This T cell receptor (beta chain) is drawn from a study of T-cell memory formation after mild COVID-19 (dated by TCRdb to the early 2020s). Looking at the study overall: TCR sequence clusters from the two donors were largely donor specific. T-cell clones expanding and contracting after mild COVID-19 in two donors were tracked by longitudinal TCRalpha and TCRbeta repertoire sequencing. Two young, previously healthy adult volunteers, one female and one male, were included in the cohort.

PBMCs were isolated by Ficoll-Paque density gradient centrifugation. The sequencer was an Illumina NovaSeq 6000. Using 5'RACE with constant-segment primers, TCRalpha and TCRbeta cDNA libraries were constructed, with sample barcodes and unique molecular identifiers added in the process. RNA was extracted from every sample with Trizol reagent. Amplification of the libraries took two PCR steps, and the second step added a second sample barcode plus Illumina TruSeq adapters. Libraries were sequenced on an Illumina NovaSeq with 2 x 150 bp paired-end reads. Turning to the authors' computational methods: Reads were demultiplexed and collapsed into UMI-guided consensus sequences with migec v1.2.7. Using mixcr v2.1.11, UMI consensuses were aligned to TRA and TRB V and J templates and then assembled into clonotypes. A clonotype was counted as expanded or contracted only when both edgeR and NoisET called the clonotype significant, with the noise models trained on biological replicates. For edgeR calls, the cutoffs were a false discovery rate-adjusted p below 0.01 and a log2 fold-change threshold of 1. PCA with hierarchical clustering of max-normalized trajectories of the 1000 most abundant clonotypes was used as exploratory dynamics analysis. The CD4 or CD8 phenotype of responding clones was assigned using the separately sequenced CD4+ and CD8+ repertoires. Clones were called with MiXCR by TCRdb after fastp trimmed the public reads at Q25, and only in-frame beta chains were retained. When rows share a CDR3 protein, they turn into one entry using the most common DNA and genes. The V and J calls reflect TCRdb's pipeline rather than the authors' work. For this sample the table gives around 450,000 distinct CDR3 sequences, of which about 19% were detected only once. About 8.1% of the sample belongs to the ten largest clones.

Reading from cysteine to phenylalanine, the CDR3 counts 13 amino acids. Only the CDR3 part of the read is kept: 39 bases, read in frame from the first base. From the germline V gene, CDR1 is SGHRS and CDR2 is YFSETQ. V sheds 6 bases and J sheds 7 bases, leaving 16 bases between their ends. Study-wide conclusions, independent of this receptor: Contracting CD4+ clones were found mainly in CM and EM memory subsets, while CD8+ clones were enriched in EMRA. Only two mild cases were covered by the study, and larger cohorts that include severe cases with pre-infection samples were considered necessary. The detection of some responding clones in pre-infection memory suggests that pre-existing cross-reactive memory T cells joined the SARS-CoV-2 response. Balanced CD4/CD8 phenotypes were observed for clones contracting from day 15 to 85, whereas a bias towards CD4+ was observed for a second wave of clones expanding from day 15 to 37. SARS-CoV-2 specificity was not confirmed for the second-wave clones peaking on day 37.

This clonotype has a handful of counts. The clone's antigen remains unknown. No base quality values were provided; no much bigger clone lies one nucleotide off. Rearrangement joined TRBV5-1 to TRBJ2-5, with a weak D call of TRBD2 (6 bases match). This receptor was identified in an adult woman who had mild COVID-19 (a few samples of this study predate the infection). The sample titles of this study are shuffled in the database, so cell type and time point are left out; the donor was told from shared clones. The sample comprised PBMCs or a T cell subset sorted from them (not recorded which). CDR3 sequence: CASTPPVGGTQYF. The sequence in DNA is TGCGCCAGCACCCCCCCGGTCGGGGGGACCCAGTACTTC.